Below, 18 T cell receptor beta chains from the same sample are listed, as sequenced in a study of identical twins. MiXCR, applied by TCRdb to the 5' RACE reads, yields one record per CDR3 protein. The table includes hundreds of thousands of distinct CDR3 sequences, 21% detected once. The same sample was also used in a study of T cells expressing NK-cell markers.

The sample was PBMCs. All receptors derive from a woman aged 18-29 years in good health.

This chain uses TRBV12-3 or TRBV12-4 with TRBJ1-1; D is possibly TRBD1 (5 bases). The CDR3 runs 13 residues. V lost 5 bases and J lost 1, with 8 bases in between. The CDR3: CASSIGQNTEAFF. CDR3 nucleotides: TGTGCCAGCAGTATAGGACAGAACACTGAAGCTTTCTTT.

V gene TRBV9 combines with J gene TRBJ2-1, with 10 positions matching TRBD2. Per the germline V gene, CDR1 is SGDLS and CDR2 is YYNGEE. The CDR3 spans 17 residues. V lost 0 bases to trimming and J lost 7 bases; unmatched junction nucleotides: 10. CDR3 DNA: TGTGCCAGCAGCGTAGAGAGCGGGAGGGTTCGGGGGAATGAGCAGTTCTTC. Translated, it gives CASSVESGRVRGNEQFF.

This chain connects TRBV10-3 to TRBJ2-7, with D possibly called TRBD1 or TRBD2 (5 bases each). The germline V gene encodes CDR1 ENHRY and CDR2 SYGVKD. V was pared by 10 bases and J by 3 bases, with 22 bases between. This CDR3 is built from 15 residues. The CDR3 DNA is TGTGCCACTACGGGACGCCTCCTCGAAGGCTACGAGCAGTACTTC. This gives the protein CATTGRLLEGYEQYF.

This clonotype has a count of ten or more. The CDR3 region has the DNA TGTGCCAGCAGTCCCCCGGGACTAGCGGGCAATGAGCAGTTCTTC. It translates to CASSPPGLAGNEQFF. The rearrangement links TRBV12-3 or TRBV12-4 to TRBJ2-1; 12 bases match TRBD2. The CDR3 is 15 amino acids. V lost 5 bases to trimming and J lost 6 bases; unmatched junction nucleotides: 5.

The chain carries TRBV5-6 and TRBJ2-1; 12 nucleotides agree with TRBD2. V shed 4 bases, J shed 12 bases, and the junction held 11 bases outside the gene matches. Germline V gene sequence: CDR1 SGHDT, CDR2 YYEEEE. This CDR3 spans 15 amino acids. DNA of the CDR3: TGTGCCAGCAGCCACCGAGGACTAGCGGGGTTGGTGCAGTTCTTC. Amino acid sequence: CASSHRGLAGLVQFF.

The CDR3 DNA is TGCGCCAGCAGCTTTTCCCAGGGACTGAGAAATTCACCCCTCCACTTT. It yields the protein CASSFSQGLRNSPLHF. J is TRBJ1-6 and V is TRBV5-1; maybe TRBD1 (5 bases). Germline assignment: CDR1 SGHRS and CDR2 YFSETQ. The CDR3 has 16 residues. Deletions cut 2 bases from V and 7 bases from J, with 16 bases between.

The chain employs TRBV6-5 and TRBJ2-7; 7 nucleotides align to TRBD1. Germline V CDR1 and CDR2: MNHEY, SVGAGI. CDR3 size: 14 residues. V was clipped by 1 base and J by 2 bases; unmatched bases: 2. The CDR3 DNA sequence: TGTGCCAGCAGTTACTTAACAGGGGCCTACGAGCAGTACTTC. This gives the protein CASSYLTGAYEQYF.

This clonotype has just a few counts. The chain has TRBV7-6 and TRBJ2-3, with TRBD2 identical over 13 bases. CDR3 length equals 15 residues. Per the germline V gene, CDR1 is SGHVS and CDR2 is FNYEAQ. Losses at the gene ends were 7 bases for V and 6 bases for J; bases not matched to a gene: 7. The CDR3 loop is CASTTSGGASDTQYF. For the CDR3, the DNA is TGTGCCAGCACCACTAGCGGGGGGGCATCCGATACGCAGTATTTT.

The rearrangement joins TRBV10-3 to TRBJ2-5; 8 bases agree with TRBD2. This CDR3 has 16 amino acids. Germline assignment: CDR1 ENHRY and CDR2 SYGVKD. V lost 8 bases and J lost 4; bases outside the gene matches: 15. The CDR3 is CAIGRGLATDGETQYF. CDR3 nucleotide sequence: TGTGCCATCGGACGTGGACTAGCAACAGATGGAGAGACCCAGTACTTC.

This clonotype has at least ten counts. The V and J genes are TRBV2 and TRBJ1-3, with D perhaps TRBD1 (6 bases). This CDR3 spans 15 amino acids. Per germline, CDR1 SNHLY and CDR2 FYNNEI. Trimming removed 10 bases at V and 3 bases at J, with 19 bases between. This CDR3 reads CAKHGGAIDGNTIYF. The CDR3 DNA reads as TGTGCCAAGCACGGGGGGGCCATCGATGGAAACACCATATATTTT.

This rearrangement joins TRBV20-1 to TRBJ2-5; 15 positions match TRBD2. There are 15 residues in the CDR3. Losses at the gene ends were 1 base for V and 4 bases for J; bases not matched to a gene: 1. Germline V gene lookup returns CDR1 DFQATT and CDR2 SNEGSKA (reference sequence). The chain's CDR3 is CSARGTSGRVETQYF. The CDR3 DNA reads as TGCAGTGCTAGAGGGACTAGCGGGAGGGTAGAGACCCAGTACTTC.

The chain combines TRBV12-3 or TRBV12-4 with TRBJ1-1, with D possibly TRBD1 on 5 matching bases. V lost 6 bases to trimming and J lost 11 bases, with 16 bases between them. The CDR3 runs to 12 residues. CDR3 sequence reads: CASRPGGFGAFF. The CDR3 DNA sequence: TGTGCCAGCAGGCCGGGGGGGTTCGGGGCTTTCTTT.

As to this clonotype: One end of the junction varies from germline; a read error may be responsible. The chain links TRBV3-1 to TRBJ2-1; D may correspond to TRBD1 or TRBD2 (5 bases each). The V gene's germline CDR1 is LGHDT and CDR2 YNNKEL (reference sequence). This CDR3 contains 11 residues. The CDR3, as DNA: TGTGCCAGCAGCCTGGGGGATGAGCCGTTCTTC. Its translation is CASSLGDEPFF.

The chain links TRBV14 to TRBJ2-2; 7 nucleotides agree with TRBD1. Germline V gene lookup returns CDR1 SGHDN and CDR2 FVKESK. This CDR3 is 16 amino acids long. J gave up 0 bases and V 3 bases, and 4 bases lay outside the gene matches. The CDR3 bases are TGTGCCAGCAGCCAGAGAGACAGGGCGAACACCGGGGAGCTGTTTTTT. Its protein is CASSQRDRANTGELFF.

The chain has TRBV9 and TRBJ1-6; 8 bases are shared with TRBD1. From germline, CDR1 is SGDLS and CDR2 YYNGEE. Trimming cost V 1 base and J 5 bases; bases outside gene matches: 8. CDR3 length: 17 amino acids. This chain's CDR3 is CASSVKGGGQDNSPLHF. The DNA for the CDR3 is TGTGCCAGCAGCGTAAAAGGAGGGGGACAGGATAATTCACCCCTCCACTTT.

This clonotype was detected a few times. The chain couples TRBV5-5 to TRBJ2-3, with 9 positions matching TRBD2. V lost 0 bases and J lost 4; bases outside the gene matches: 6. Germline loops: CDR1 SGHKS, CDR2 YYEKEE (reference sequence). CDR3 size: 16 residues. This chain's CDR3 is CASSLGRGGDSDTQYF. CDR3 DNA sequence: TGTGCCAGCAGCTTGGGACGCGGGGGGGACTCAGATACGCAGTATTTT. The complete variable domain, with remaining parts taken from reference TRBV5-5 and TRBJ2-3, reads DAGVTQSPTHLIKTRGQQVTLRCSPISGHKSVSWYQQVLGQGPQFIFQYYEKEERGRGNFPDRFSARQFPNYSSELNVNALLLGDSALYLCASSLGRGGDSDTQYFGPGTRLTVL.

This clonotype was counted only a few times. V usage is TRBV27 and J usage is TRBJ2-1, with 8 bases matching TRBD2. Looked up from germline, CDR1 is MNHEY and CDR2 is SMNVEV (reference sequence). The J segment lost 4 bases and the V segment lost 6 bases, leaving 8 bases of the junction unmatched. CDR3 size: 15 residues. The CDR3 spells CASSDGTSIYNEQFF. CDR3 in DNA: TGTGCCAGCAGCGACGGGACTAGTATATACAATGAGCAGTTCTTC.

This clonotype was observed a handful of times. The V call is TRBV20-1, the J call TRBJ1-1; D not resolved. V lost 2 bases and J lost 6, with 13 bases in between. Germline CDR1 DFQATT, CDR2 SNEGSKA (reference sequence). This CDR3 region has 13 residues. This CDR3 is CSARSAPFAEAFF. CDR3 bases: TGCAGTGCTAGATCCGCCCCCTTCGCTGAAGCTTTCTTT.